This T cell receptor beta chain appears in the sequencing data of a study of beta chain features in type 1 diabetes. This clone has more than one count but fewer than ten. The whole isolated RNA underwent reverse transcription, so sequencing captured expressed TCRB transcripts. Method: immunoSEQ multiplex PCR; TCRdb's copy keeps in-frame clones and lacks some. This sample has roughly 130,000 clones, with around a tenth found just once. V dropped 1 base and J dropped 4; count of bases not matched to a gene: 8. CDR1 SGHAT and CDR2 FQNNGV come from the germline V gene. CDR3 length equals 16 residues. The sequencing input was central memory CD4+ T cells from blood. The source of this sequence is a man aged 18 to 29 in good health. This chain uses TRBV11-2 with TRBJ2-3; 7 nucleotides align to TRBD1. The CDR3 region has the DNA TGTGCCAGCAGCTTAGGACTAACAGGGGCGGCAGATACGCAGTATTTT. Translated: CASSLGLTGAADTQYF.